The present TCR beta chain was sequenced within a study of blood T cell repertoires in COVID-19. Study-wide context: The analysed material was cDNA or gDNA that came from T cells, B-cell-depleted T cells, or PBMCs.

Only in-frame clones appear in the TCRdb table, and some are missing; sequencing was by immunoSEQ multiplex PCR. The sample comprises fewer than 500,000 clones, approximately 92% of which are singletons, and roughly 1.1% rests with the top ten. Participants came from fewer than 25 US areas, aged about 18 to 100 years. Trimming pared 5 bases from V and 0 bases from J, leaving 11 bases between. The CDR3 sequence is 15 residues long. Germline CDR1 reads MDHEN; CDR2 reads SYDVKM. The V gene is TRBV28, the J gene TRBJ1-3, with D uncertain. This clonotype was obtained from a man aged 30-40 years who had recovered from COVID-19. Sequencing was carried out using PBMCs or T cells enriched from blood (not recorded which). The chain's CDR3 is CASSPPKSSGNTIYF. In DNA form, the CDR3 reads TGTGCCAGCAGTCCCCCAAAGAGCTCTGGAAACACCATATATTTT.